Listed below are T cell receptor beta chains from one sample, sequenced in a study of T cell responses to AZD1222 COVID-19 vaccine. The method was immunoSEQ multiplex PCR; TCRdb's version includes in-frame clones alone and lacks a portion of them. Here the sample spans around 180,000 clones, around 90% being singletons. The material was peripheral blood, obtained on day 0 of AZD1222 vaccination. The receptors originated from an adult in good health. The CDR3 runs from the conserved cysteine through the conserved F or W. A D gene is named only where the DNA matches it firmly. Not every row has a clone size; where given, it reads once, few, many or a size class.

>TRBV19|TRBJ2-3|NA|NA
CASSMDGGFTDTQYF
TGTGCCAGTAGTATGGATGGCGGGTTCACAGATACGCAGTATTTT
>TRBV7-8|TRBJ1-3|once|NA
CASSLATRQGIGGAGNTIYF
TGTGCCAGCAGCTTAGCGACTCGGCAGGGGATCGGAGGGGCTGGAAACACCATATATTTT
>TRBV20-1|TRBJ2-3|NA|TRBD2
CSASVSGGADTQYF
TGCAGTGCTAGTGTTAGCGGGGGGGCAGATACGCAGTATTTT
>TRBV3-1/TRBV3-2|TRBJ2-5|NA|NA
CASSQGSGQETQYF
TGTGCCAGCAGCCAAGGTAGCGGTCAAGAGACCCAGTACTTC
>TRBV11-3|TRBJ2-2|few|NA
CASSLQAGRNTGELFF
TGTGCCAGCAGCCTACAGGCGGGGCGGAACACCGGGGAGCTGTTTTTT
>TRBV15|TRBJ1-5|NA|TRBD1
CATSSTGGGQPQHF
TGTGCCACCAGCAGTACAGGGGGAGGTCAGCCCCAGCATTTT
>TRBV30|TRBJ1-5|NA|NA
CAWSRGFSNQPQHF
TGTGCCTGGAGTAGGGGATTTAGTAATCAGCCCCAGCATTTT
>TRBV13|TRBJ1-6|NA|NA
CASSLSAGLGSYNSPLHF
TGTGCCAGCAGCTTATCGGCAGGTTTAGGCTCCTATAATTCACCCCTCCACTTT
>TRBV6-4|TRBJ1-5|NA|NA
CASSDSNSLSNQPQHF
TGTGCCAGCAGTGATTCCAACTCCCTTAGCAATCAGCCCCAGCATTTT
>TRBV6-5|TRBJ1-1|once|NA
CASRPRWVNTEAFF
TGTGCCAGCAGACCCCGGTGGGTGAACACTGAAGCTTTCTTT
>TRBV18|TRBJ1-3|NA|TRBD1
CASSAKPGGSGNTIYF
TGTGCCAGCTCAGCAAAGCCAGGGGGCTCTGGAAACACCATATATTTT
>TRBV4-1|TRBJ2-7|NA|TRBD2
CASSLRPPGLQSYEQYF
TGCGCCAGCAGCCTACGACCCCCGGGACTACAATCCTACGAGCAGTACTTC
>TRBV5-1|TRBJ2-7|once|NA
CASSLEPGVRYEQYF
TGCGCCAGCAGCTTGGAGCCAGGGGTAAGGTACGAGCAGTACTTC
>TRBV14|TRBJ1-4|NA|NA
CASSPDRADEKLFF
TGTGCCAGCAGCCCGGACAGAGCCGATGAAAAACTGTTTTTT
>TRBV28|TRBJ1-5|NA|NA
CASSLDRPLGNQPQHF
TGTGCCAGCAGTCTCGACAGGCCCCTCGGCAATCAGCCCCAGCATTTT
>TRBV12-3/TRBV12-4|TRBJ1-4|few|NA
CASSDREKLFF
TGTGCCAGCAGTGACAGGGAAAAACTGTTTTTT
>TRBV12-3/TRBV12-4|TRBJ1-2|NA|TRBD1
CASSSGQAYGYTF
TGTGCCAGCAGTTCGGGACAGGCCTATGGCTACACCTTC
>TRBV28|TRBJ1-4|NA|NA
CAIDGTNEKLFF
TGTGCCATAGACGGAACTAATGAAAAACTGTTTTTT
>TRBV7-2|TRBJ2-1|NA|TRBD2
CASRPLAGGQQGQFF
TGTGCCAGCAGACCTCTAGCGGGAGGACAACAGGGTCAGTTCTTC
>TRBV12-5|TRBJ2-1|NA|NA
CASGPGQPWFF
TGTGCTAGTGGCCCGGGACAACCCTGGTTCTTC
>TRBV5-1|TRBJ1-6|once|NA
CASSLTMGINSPLHF
TGCGCCAGCAGCTTGACCATGGGCATCAATTCACCCCTCCACTTT
>TRBV30|TRBJ1-6|NA|TRBD1
CAWSRDRGNSPLHF
TGTGCCTGGAGTAGGGACAGGGGTAATTCACCCCTCCACTTT
>TRBV7-2|TRBJ2-3|NA|TRBD2
CASRPPGLAGGWDTQYF
TGTGCCAGCAGGCCCCCGGGACTAGCGGGAGGGTGGGATACGCAGTATTTT
>TRBV3-1/TRBV3-2|TRBJ2-1|NA|NA
CASSQDLVSINEQFF
TGTGCCAGCAGCCAAGATTTAGTTTCAATCAATGAGCAGTTCTTC
>TRBV4-2|TRBJ1-2|NA|NA
CPYYGYTF
TGCCCTTACTATGGCTACACCTTC
>TRBV3-1/TRBV3-2|TRBJ2-1|NA|NA
CASSQARAGEQFF
TGTGCCAGCAGCCAAGCGAGGGCCGGTGAGCAGTTCTTC
>TRBV2|TRBJ2-2|NA|NA
CASSEFGLGDTGELFF
TGTGCCAGCAGTGAATTCGGCTTGGGGGACACCGGGGAGCTGTTTTTT
>TRBV24-1|TRBJ1-5|NA|NA
CATSDGGLGSNQPQHF
TGTGCCACCAGTGACGGGGGGTTGGGTTCCAATCAGCCCCAGCATTTT
>TRBV7-9|TRBJ1-2|NA|NA
CASLGQARRDYTF
TGTGCCAGCCTTGGGCAGGCAAGACGGGACTACACCTTC
>TRBV6-5|TRBJ1-1|NA|NA
CASKGPINTEAFF
TGTGCCAGCAAAGGGCCAATTAACACTGAAGCTTTCTTT
>TRBV19|TRBJ1-1|NA|TRBD1
CASSEDRKVGAFF
TGTGCCAGTAGCGAGGACAGGAAGGTCGGAGCTTTCTTT
>TRBV4-2|TRBJ2-5|NA|TRBD2
CASSQVLAGGSETQYF
TGTGCCAGCAGCCAAGTGCTAGCGGGGGGGTCGGAGACCCAGTACTTC
>TRBV11-2|TRBJ1-3|NA|TRBD1
CASSPRQGARGNTIYF
TGTGCCAGCAGCCCCAGACAGGGGGCGAGGGGAAACACCATATATTTT
>TRBV3-1/TRBV3-2|TRBJ1-6|NA|TRBD1
CASSQRTGPLHF
TGTGCCAGCAGCCAACGGACAGGCCCCCTCCACTTT
>TRBV13|TRBJ1-1|once|TRBD1
CASSLATGGTEAFF
TGTGCCAGCAGCTTAGCGACAGGGGGCACTGAAGCTTTCTTT
>TRBV9|TRBJ1-6|NA|TRBD1
CASSPSGGQGFSPLHF
TGTGCCAGCAGCCCTTCCGGGGGACAGGGGTTTTCACCCCTCCACTTT
>TRBV30|TRBJ2-1|NA|NA
CAWSELTNEQFF
TGTGCCTGGAGTGAACTGACAAATGAGCAGTTCTTC
>TRBV6-2/TRBV6-3|TRBJ2-5|NA|NA
CASSYSQGRGETQYF
TGTGCCAGCAGTTACTCGCAGGGGCGCGGGGAGACCCAGTACTTC
>TRBV7-9|TRBJ2-5|NA|NA
CASSLAYGTQYF
TGTGCCAGCAGCTTAGCGTACGGGACCCAGTACTTC
>TRBV6-6|TRBJ2-5|few|TRBD2
CASSYSGRGEETQYF
TGTGCCAGCAGTTACAGCGGGAGAGGGGAAGAGACCCAGTACTTC
>TRBV5-1|TRBJ1-3|NA|NA
CASRSSGNTIYF
TGCGCCAGCAGAAGTAGCGGAAACACCATATATTTT
>TRBV2|TRBJ2-3|NA|NA
CASLEENGRDTQYF
TGTGCCAGCTTGGAGGAAAACGGGAGAGATACGCAGTATTTT
>TRBV24-1|TRBJ1-5|once|NA
CATSDQTAFNQPQHF
TGTGCCACCAGTGACCAGACAGCATTCAATCAGCCCCAGCATTTT
>TRBV5-4|TRBJ2-2|once|TRBD1
CASSSGQGNTGELFF
TGTGCCAGCAGCTCGGGACAGGGGAACACCGGGGAGCTGTTTTTT